Shown below are 22 T cell receptor beta chains from a single sample sequenced in a study of T-cell memory formation after mild COVID-19 (dated by TCRdb to about 2021). The library was prepared using 5' RACE. These reads were obtained on an Illumina NovaSeq 6000. In TCRdb, the public reads were trimmed at Q25 with fastp and aligned with MiXCR, with productive beta chains retained. CDR3 protein sequences are deduplicated, and each keeps its most common genes and DNA. The sample yields some 150,000 distinct CDR3 sequences; about a fifth were counted once. The top ten hold around 2.4% of the sample. The specimen sequenced was PBMCs or a T cell subset sorted from them (not recorded which). These receptors were taken from an adult woman who had mild COVID-19 (a few samples of this study predate the infection). The sample titles of this study are shuffled in the database, so cell type and time point are left out; the donor was told from shared clones.

The chain is built from TRBV10-3 and TRBJ2-2; TRBD2 is a possible D gene (5 bases). There are 15 residues in the CDR3. The germline CDR1 and CDR2 sequences are ENHRY and SYGVKD. Trimming took 0 bases from V and 5 from J, leaving 10 bases between them. The CDR3 reads CAISESTGMTGELFF. The CDR3 nucleotides read TGTGCCATCAGTGAGTCTACGGGGATGACCGGGGAGCTGTTTTTT.

V is TRBV11-3 and J is TRBJ2-6; unclear D gene. The CDR3 runs to 17 residues. The V and J ends lost 2 bases and 0 bases respectively, with 11 bases between them. Germline V gene data show CDR1 as SGHNT and CDR2 as YENEEA. Written as DNA, the CDR3 is TGTGCCAGCAGCTTACTGGGTACAGTCTCTGGGGCCAACGTCCTGACTTTC. This translates into CASSLLGTVSGANVLTF. The full variable domain, rest sourced from reference TRBV11-3 and TRBJ2-6, is EAGVVQSPRYKIIEKKQPVAFWCNPISGHNTLYWYLQNLGQGPELLIRYENEEAVDDSQLPKDRFSAERLKGVDSTLKIQPAELGDSAVYLCASSLLGTVSGANVLTFGAGSRLTVL.

The chain joins TRBV9 to TRBJ2-1; weak D call: TRBD1 (6 bases). Trimming removed 10 bases at V and 5 bases at J, with 19 bases between. This CDR3 spans 14 amino acids. The germline V gene encodes CDR1 SGDLS and CDR2 YYNGEE. CDR3 bases: TGTGCCTCCACAGGGCTAACTATGGACAATGAGCAGTTCTTC. Amino acid sequence: CASTGLTMDNEQFF. Filled out from reference TRBV9 and TRBJ2-1, the complete variable domain reads DSGVTQTPKHLITATGQRVTLRCSPRSGDLSVYWYQQSLDQGLQFLIQYYNGEERAKGNILERFSAQQFPDLHSELNLSSLELGDSALYFCASTGLTMDNEQFFGPGTRLTVL.

This clonotype has just a few counts. CDR3 nucleotides: TGCGCCAGCAGCCACACCGGGACAGGGGTCAATGAGCAGTTCTTC. It encodes CASSHTGTGVNEQFF. The chain couples TRBV4-1 to TRBJ2-1; 10 nucleotides agree with TRBD1. V lost 3 bases to trimming and J lost 6 bases; unmatched junction nucleotides: 5. This CDR3 comprises 15 residues. Germline CDR1 is MGHRA and CDR2 is YSYEKL.

The chain recombines TRBV7-2 with TRBJ2-7; 8 bases are shared with TRBD2. Germline loops: CDR1 SGHTA, CDR2 FQGNSA. Trimming at V came to 4 bases and at J to 5 bases, leaving 10 bases not matched to a gene. This CDR3 is 15 amino acids long. The CDR3 region has the DNA TGTGCCAGCAGCTACACCGGGACTAGTAGGGACGAGCAGTACTTC. Translated, it gives CASSYTGTSRDEQYF. The full variable domain, its missing parts supplied by reference TRBV7-2 and TRBJ2-7, is GAGVSQSPSNKVTEKGKDVELRCDPISGHTALYWYRQSLGQGLEFLIYFQGNSAPDKSGLPSDRFSAERTGGSVSTLTIQRTQQEDSAVYLCASSYTGTSRDEQYFGPGTRLTVT.

This clonotype was counted between two and nine times. V gene TRBV7-3 combines with J gene TRBJ2-1, with D possibly TRBD2 on 5 matching bases. The CDR3 consists of 14 residues. CDR1 and CDR2 (germline): SGHTA, FQGTGA. Trimming pared 0 bases from V and 8 bases from J, leaving 11 bases between. CDR3 sequence: CASSLTRDSDEQFF. The CDR3 coding sequence is TGTGCCAGCAGCTTAACCCGGGATTCGGATGAGCAGTTCTTC.

This clonotype was counted between two and nine times. J is TRBJ2-5 and V is TRBV7-8; 12 bases are shared with TRBD1. CDR3 length: 15 residues. Per germline, CDR1 SGHVS and CDR2 FQNEAQ. V was clipped by 3 bases and J by 5 bases; unmatched bases: 4. The CDR3 nucleotides are TGTGCCAGCAGCTTGGGGACAGGGGGCGGGGAGACCCAGTACTTC. Translated, it gives CASSLGTGGGETQYF.

The V and J genes are TRBV19 and TRBJ2-3; TRBD1 matches 9 bases. Germline V gene lookup returns CDR1 LNHDA and CDR2 SQIVND (reference sequence). This CDR3 has 15 amino acids. Trimming cost V 9 bases and J 6 bases; bases outside gene matches: 13. The CDR3 DNA sequence: TGTGCCAGCGCACCAGGGGGACAGGGCCGGGATACGCAGTATTTT. Translated, it gives CASAPGGQGRDTQYF. The full variable domain, in which reference TRBV19 and TRBJ2-3 provide the parts outside the CDR3, is DGGITQSPKYLFRKEGQNVTLSCEQNLNHDAMYWYRQDPGQGLRLIYYSQIVNDFQKGDIAEGYSVSREKKESFPLTVTSAQKNPTAFYLCASAPGGQGRDTQYFGPGTRLTVL.

The CDR3 coding sequence is TGTGCCAGCAGTCTGGACACTAATCAGCCCCAGCATTTT. This codes for CASSLDTNQPQHF. The V gene is TRBV2, the J gene TRBJ1-5, with D possibly matching TRBD1 (5 bases). CDR1 is SNHLY and CDR2 is FYNNEI in the germline V gene. V gave up 5 bases and J gave up 4 bases, with 9 bases separating them. The CDR3 has 13 amino acids.

This sequence joins TRBV6-5 and TRBJ2-3, with 11 nucleotides matching TRBD2. CDR3 length equals 16 residues. J lost 1 base, V lost 4 bases, and 4 bases had no gene match. Germline V lookup: CDR1 MNHEY, CDR2 SVGAGI. The CDR3 loop reads CASSLTSGVGTDTQYF. In nucleotides, the CDR3 is TGTGCCAGCAGTTTGACTAGCGGGGTTGGCACAGATACGCAGTATTTT.

This clonotype was counted between two and nine times. The chain recombines TRBV7-9 with TRBJ1-2; 9 bases are shared with TRBD1. Trimming cost V 2 bases and J 4 bases; bases outside gene matches: 8. This CDR3 is built from 16 residues. The germline CDR1 and CDR2 sequences are SEHNR and FQNEAQ (reference sequence). The CDR3 sequence: CASSLWDRESSYGYTF. In DNA, the CDR3 is TGTGCCAGCAGCTTATGGGACAGGGAATCAAGCTATGGCTACACCTTC.

This clonotype has a handful of counts. This chain links TRBV2 with TRBJ1-5; D is unresolved. Trimming removed 6 bases from V and 7 bases from J, with 19 bases in between. The length of the CDR3 is 15 residues. CDR1 and CDR2 (germline): SNHLY, FYNNEI. In nucleotides, the CDR3 is TGTGCCAGCAGACAGACCCCAAGACCATACCAGCCCCAGCATTTT. The encoded protein is CASRQTPRPYQPQHF.

The chain carries TRBV12-3 or TRBV12-4 and TRBJ2-1; unclear D gene. The length of the CDR3 is 13 residues. V lost 8 bases and J 4 bases, leaving 12 bases between the germline ends. In DNA, the CDR3 is TGTGCCAGCGGTTGGCGGTCGTACAATGAGCAGTTCTTC. Residues: CASGWRSYNEQFF.

This clonotype was seen only a few times. CDR3 in DNA: TGCGCCAGCAGCTTGAAGGCCCCAGGGGCTGTCAATGAGCAGTTCTTC. Protein product: CASSLKAPGAVNEQFF. This chain joins TRBV5-1 and TRBJ2-1; possibly TRBD1 for D (6 bases). Trimming removed 1 base from V and 6 bases from J, with 17 bases in between. CDR1 is SGHRS and CDR2 is YFSETQ in the germline V gene. The CDR3 runs to 16 residues.

This clonotype was seen more than once but under ten times. The V and J genes are TRBV5-1 and TRBJ1-2, with 9 positions matching TRBD1. V shed 4 bases and J 5 bases; nucleotides not matched to a gene: 6. CDR1 and CDR2 from the germline V gene are SGHRS and YFSETQ. This CDR3 has 14 amino acids. CDR3 region: CASSPGTGTYGYTF. CDR3 in DNA: TGCGCCAGCAGCCCGGGGACAGGGACATATGGCTACACCTTC.

The chain recombines TRBV12-3 or TRBV12-4 with TRBJ1-2; TRBD1 aligns across 7 bases. With V trimmed by 4 bases and J by 8 bases, 7 bases remained unmatched. The CDR3 loop spans 13 amino acids. The CDR3 region has the DNA TGTGCCAGCAGTTCGGACAGGCGGGGGGGCTACACCTTC. Encoded protein: CASSSDRRGGYTF.

The rearrangement joins TRBV7-2 to TRBJ2-7, with 12 bases that match TRBD2. Germline values: CDR1 SGHTA, CDR2 FQGNSA. The CDR3 is 16 amino acids. With 4 bases clipped from V and 2 bases from J, the junction kept 6 bases outside the gene matches. CDR3 DNA: TGTGCCAGCAGCTCGACTAGCGGGGGACCTCCCTACGAGCAGTACTTC. As protein: CASSSTSGGPPYEQYF. The complete variable domain, with remaining parts taken from reference TRBV7-2 and TRBJ2-7, reads GAGVSQSPSNKVTEKGKDVELRCDPISGHTALYWYRQSLGQGLEFLIYFQGNSAPDKSGLPSDRFSAERTGGSVSTLTIQRTQQEDSAVYLCASSSTSGGPPYEQYFGPGTRLTVT.

This clonotype was seen only a few times. This chain joins TRBV7-2 and TRBJ1-2; 10 nucleotides agree with TRBD1. CDR1 is SGHTA, CDR2 FQGNSA, per germline. V lost 1 base to trimming and J lost 8 bases; unmatched junction nucleotides: 10. The CDR3 contains 16 residues. Here the CDR3 DNA reads TGTGCCAGCAGCTTAGATTCCGGGACAGGGGTGAAGGGCTACACCTTC. As protein: CASSLDSGTGVKGYTF.

This clonotype has a count of ten or more. The chain is built from TRBV12-3 or TRBV12-4 and TRBJ2-1; no clear D. The CDR3 is 12 residues long. With 5 bases removed from V and 7 bases from J, the gap between germline ends came to 9 bases. The CDR3 protein is CASSPRPNEQFF. The CDR3 DNA sequence: TGTGCCAGCAGTCCGCGGCCTAATGAGCAGTTCTTC.

This clonotype was seen a handful of times. This sequence joins TRBV4-3 and TRBJ2-7, with D unclear. Germline CDR1 LGHNA, CDR2 YSLEER. This CDR3 has 15 amino acids. Trimming took 0 bases from V and 0 from J, leaving 9 bases between them. The CDR3 bases are TGCGCCAGCAGCCAAGAGGGTTCGAGCTCCTACGAGCAGTACTTC. This codes for CASSQEGSSSYEQYF.

The chain employs TRBV6-6 and TRBJ2-7; tentative D call: TRBD1 (6 bases). The CDR3 sequence is 15 residues long. CDR1 is MNHNY and CDR2 is SVGAGI in the germline V gene (reference sequence). The germline V and J ends were trimmed by 6 bases and 4 bases, with 19 bases remaining between them. The CDR3 DNA reads as TGTGCCAGCAGGGAGACAGGAGCCCGGGCTTACGAGCAGTACTTC. This gives the protein CASRETGARAYEQYF.

This clonotype showed up many times. The J gene is TRBJ2-5, the V gene TRBV7-2, with D possibly called TRBD1 or TRBD2 (6 bases each). Between the trimmed V and J ends, which lost 3 bases and 5 bases, there was a span of 16 bases. Germline V lookup: CDR1 SGHTA, CDR2 FQGNSA. The CDR3 covers 15 residues. The CDR3 here is CASSLKGGRWETQYF. CDR3 coding DNA: TGTGCCAGCAGCTTGAAGGGGGGCCGGTGGGAGACCCAGTACTTC. Complete variable domain (other parts from reference TRBV7-2 and TRBJ2-5): GAGVSQSPSNKVTEKGKDVELRCDPISGHTALYWYRQSLGQGLEFLIYFQGNSAPDKSGLPSDRFSAERTGGSVSTLTIQRTQQEDSAVYLCASSLKGGRWETQYFGPGTRLLVL.